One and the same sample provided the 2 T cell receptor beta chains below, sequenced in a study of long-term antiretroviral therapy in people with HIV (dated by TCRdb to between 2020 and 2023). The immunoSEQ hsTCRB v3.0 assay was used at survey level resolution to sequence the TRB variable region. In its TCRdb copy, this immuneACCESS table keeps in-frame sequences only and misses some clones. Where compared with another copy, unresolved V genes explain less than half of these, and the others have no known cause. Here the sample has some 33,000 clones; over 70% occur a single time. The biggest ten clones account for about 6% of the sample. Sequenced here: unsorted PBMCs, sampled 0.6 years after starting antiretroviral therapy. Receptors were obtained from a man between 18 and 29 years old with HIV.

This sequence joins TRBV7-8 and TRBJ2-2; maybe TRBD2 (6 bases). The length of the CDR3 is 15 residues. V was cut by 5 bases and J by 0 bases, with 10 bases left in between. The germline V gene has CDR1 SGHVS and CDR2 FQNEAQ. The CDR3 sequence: CASSRLGANTGELFF. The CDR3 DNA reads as TGTGCCAGCAGCCGACTAGGTGCGAACACCGGGGAGCTGTTTTTT.

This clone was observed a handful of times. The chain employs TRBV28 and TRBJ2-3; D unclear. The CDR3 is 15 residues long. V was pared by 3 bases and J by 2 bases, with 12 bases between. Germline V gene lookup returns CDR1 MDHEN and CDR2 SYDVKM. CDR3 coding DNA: TGTGCCAGCAGTTTGGCGACTCCGACCACAGATACGCAGTATTTT. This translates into CASSLATPTTDTQYF. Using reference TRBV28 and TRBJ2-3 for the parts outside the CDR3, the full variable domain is DVKVTQSSRYLVKRTGEKVFLECVQDMDHENMFWYRQDPGLGLRLIYFSYDVKMKEKGDIPEGYSVSREKKERFSLILESASTNQTSMYLCASSLATPTTDTQYFGPGTRLTVL.